This section outlines one T cell receptor (beta chain) sequence together with its context. The target of this receptor is not known. Base qualities are not at hand, and no much larger clone is one base apart. High-throughput TCRbeta CDR3 sequencing of frozen genomic DNA was performed by immunoSEQ, including PCR amplification, mapping, bias correction and internal controls. As for the authors' bioinformatics: Only productive rearrangements were retained, with each unique TCRbeta sequence defined by its CDR3 nucleotide sequence together with its V and J gene. For a sequence to be called donor-reactive, it needed a frequency of at least 0.01% and at least 5-fold expansion in CFSE-low cells compared with unstimulated pre-transplant cells. Per-subject minimum frequency thresholds, based on the lowest-template unstimulated sample, ensured at least 90% detection power. Jensen-Shannon divergence between the top 1000 TCRbeta sequences after and before transplant was used to measure repertoire turnover. Changes in detection of donor-reactive sequences were assessed with two-sided Fisher's exact tests. The table comes from immuneACCESS by way of TCRdb, which keeps in-frame sequences with V and J called. Part of the clones is missing from these tables; in studies checked, under half for an unresolved V gene and the rest for unknown reasons. V and J calls and clone size are as listed in that table; D and trimming were resolved from the DNA. For this sample there are 9,800 or so clones; about 72% appear just once. The biggest ten clones account for 22% of the sample.

Thawed unstimulated PBMCs were stained for CD3, CD4 and CD8 and FACS-sorted into CD3+CD4+ and CD3+CD8+ populations. All 8 studied subjects were randomized to immunosuppression withdrawal. The Qiagen DNeasy Blood and Tissue Kit was used for isolation of genomic DNA. The data originate from a study of T cell clones after liver transplantation (dated by TCRdb to between 2018 and 2020). General notes on the study: Samples were obtained from ITN030ST, a randomized trial in which withdrawal of immunosuppression was attempted within 2 years of liver transplantation. After a pre-transplant mixed lymphocyte reaction, TCRbeta sequencing was used to pinpoint donor-reactive T cell clones, which were subsequently tracked in post-transplant blood. Third party-reactive TCRbeta sequences were also identified from pre-transplant MLRs to serve as an antigen-independent comparator for donor-reactive sequences. Of the eight recipients, a few were HCV-positive, while the remaining recipients had been transplanted for non-autoimmune, non-viral indications. No induction therapy was given to the subjects, and standard immunosuppression was administered until randomization at 12-24 months post-transplant. To count as tolerant, a recipient had to stay completely off immunosuppression for at least one year without liver enzymes climbing beyond twice the upper limit of normal. Blood samples were taken pre-transplant, pre-randomization before withdrawal, and post-randomization after full withdrawal or failed withdrawal. The studied cohort comprised 8 liver transplant recipients, 3 classified as tolerant and 5 as non-tolerant. Overall study outcomes, separate from this receptor: Because allograft tissue specimens were not available, migration of donor-reactive T cells into the graft, rather than deletion, may have occurred. Donor-reactive sequences decreased more than third party-reactive sequences, which suggests partial antigen-specific deletion that was not related to withdrawal success. Low numbers of available donor cells limited the measurable donor-reactive repertoire in a couple of subjects. The conclusions were considered preliminary, being limited by small, heterogeneous patient numbers and non-standardized post-transplant time points. When repertoire turnover was accounted for, significantly reduced detection of donor-reactive sequences was found in 7 of 8 subjects for CD4 and in 8 of 8 subjects for CD8. Circulating donor-reactive CD4 TCRbeta sequences fell significantly post-transplant in most of the 8 subjects, irrespective of tolerance or HCV status.

This clonotype was obtained from a human patient who received a liver transplant. Following transplantation, part of the T cell population may be supplied by the graft donor rather than the patient. The source material was CD8+ T cells from blood, sampled at the approximately 15-month timepoint.

The CDR3 region has the sequence CASSLVDGQETQYF. Read as DNA, the sequence is TGTGCCAGCAGCTTAGTCGACGGCCAAGAGACCCAGTACTTC. The V and J segments used are TRBV7-9 and TRBJ2-5; the D gene lacks a confident call. As encoded in the germline V gene (reference sequence), CDR1 is SEHNR while CDR2 is FQNEAQ. The CDR3, from cysteine to phenylalanine, totals 14 residues. Only the CDR3 portion is preserved as DNA: 42 bases, with reading frame beginning at the first base. Trimming at the junction amounts to 1 base on V and 1 base on J, and the germline ends lie 7 bases apart. Beyond the CDR3, the reference TRBV7-9 and TRBJ2-5 genes provide the residues; the full variable domain reads: DTGVSQNPRHKITKRGQNVTFRCDPISEHNRLYWYRQTLGQGPEFLTYFQNEAQLEKSRLLSDRFSAERPKGSFSTLEIQRTEQGDSAMYLCASSLVDGQETQYFGPGTRLLVL.